This T cell receptor beta chain is drawn from a study of cytomegalovirus exposure and HLA in healthy donors. PCR amplification relied on 60 Vbeta primers (plus 13 Jbeta primers). Method: immunoSEQ multiplex PCR; TCRdb's copy keeps in-frame clones and lacks some. Found here are approximately 70,000 clones; the top ten clones hold about 4.5%. This CDR3 comprises 16 residues. In germline, CDR1 is SGDLS, CDR2 YYNGEE. The ends were cut back, 0 bases at V and 6 bases at J, with 15 bases in the middle. Everyone who donated was a healthy bone marrow donor. This receptor was taken from a woman in her thirties or forties in good health and CMV-seropositive. This rearrangement joins TRBV9 to TRBJ1-4; maybe TRBD1 (5 bases). Sequencing was done on a sample of PBMCs. The CDR3, as DNA: TGTGCCAGCAGCGTAGGGGGCAGGGAAGGGGATGAAAAACTGTTTTTT. It translates to CASSVGGREGDEKLFF.